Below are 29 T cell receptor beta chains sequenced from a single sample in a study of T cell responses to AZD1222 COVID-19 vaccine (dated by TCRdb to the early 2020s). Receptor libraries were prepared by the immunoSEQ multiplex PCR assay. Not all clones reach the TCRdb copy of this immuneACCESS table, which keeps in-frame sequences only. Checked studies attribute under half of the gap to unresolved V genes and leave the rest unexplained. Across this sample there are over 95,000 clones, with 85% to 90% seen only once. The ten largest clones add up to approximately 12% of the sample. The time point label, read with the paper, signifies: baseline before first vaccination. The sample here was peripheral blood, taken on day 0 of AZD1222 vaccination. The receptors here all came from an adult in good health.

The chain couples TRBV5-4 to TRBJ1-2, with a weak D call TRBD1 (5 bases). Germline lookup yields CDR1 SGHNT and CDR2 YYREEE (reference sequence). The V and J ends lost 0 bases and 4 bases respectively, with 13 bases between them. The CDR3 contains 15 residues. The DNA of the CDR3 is TGTGCCAGCAGCTTGGCGAGGGAGGGGCCCTATGGCTACACCTTC. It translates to CASSLAREGPYGYTF.

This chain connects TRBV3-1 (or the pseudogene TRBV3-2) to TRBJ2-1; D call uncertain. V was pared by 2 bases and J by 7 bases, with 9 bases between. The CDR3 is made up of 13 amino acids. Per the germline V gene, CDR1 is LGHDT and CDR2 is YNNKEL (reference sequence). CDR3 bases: TGTGCCAGCAGCCAACGAGACACGAATGAGCAGTTCTTC. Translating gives CASSQRDTNEQFF.

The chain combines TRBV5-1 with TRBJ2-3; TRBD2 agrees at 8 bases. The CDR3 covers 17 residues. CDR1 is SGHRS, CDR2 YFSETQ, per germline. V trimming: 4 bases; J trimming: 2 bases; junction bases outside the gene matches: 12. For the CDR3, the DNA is TGCGCCAGCAGCGGGCGACTGTCGGGGGGGTCCACAGATACGCAGTATTTT. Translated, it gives CASSGRLSGGSTDTQYF.

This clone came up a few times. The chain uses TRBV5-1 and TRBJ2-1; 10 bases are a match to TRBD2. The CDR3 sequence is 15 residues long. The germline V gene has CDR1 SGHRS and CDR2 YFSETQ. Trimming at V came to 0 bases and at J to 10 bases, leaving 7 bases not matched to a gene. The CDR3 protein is CASSLGLAGVGEQFF. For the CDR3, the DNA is TGCGCCAGCAGCTTGGGCCTAGCGGGAGTCGGGGAGCAGTTCTTC.

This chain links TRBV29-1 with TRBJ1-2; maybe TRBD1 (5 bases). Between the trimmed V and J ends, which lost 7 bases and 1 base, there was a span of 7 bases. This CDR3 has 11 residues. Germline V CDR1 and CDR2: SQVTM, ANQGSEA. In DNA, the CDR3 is TGCAGCGCAGGGTTTAACTATGGCTACACCTTC. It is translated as CSAGFNYGYTF.

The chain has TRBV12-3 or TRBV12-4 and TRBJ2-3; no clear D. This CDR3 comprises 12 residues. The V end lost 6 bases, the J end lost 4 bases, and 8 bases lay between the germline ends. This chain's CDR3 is CASRSNADTQYF. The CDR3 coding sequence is TGTGCCAGCAGGTCAAATGCAGATACGCAGTATTTT.

CDR3 residues: CASSPEGTGLETQYF. The CDR3 nucleotides read TGTGCCAGCAGCCCAGAAGGGACAGGATTAGAGACCCAGTACTTC. The chain joins TRBV5-8 to TRBJ2-5, with 8 bases fitting TRBD1. This CDR3 region has 15 residues. J gave up 4 bases and V 4 bases, and 9 bases lay outside the gene matches. Germline-derived CDR1 and CDR2 are SGHTS and YDEGEE.

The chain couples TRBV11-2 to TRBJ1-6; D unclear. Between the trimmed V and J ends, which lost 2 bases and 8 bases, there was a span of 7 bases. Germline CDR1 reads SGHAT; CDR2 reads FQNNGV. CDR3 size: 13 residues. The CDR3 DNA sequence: TGTGCCAGCAGCTTATACGGCGATTCACCCCTCCACTTT. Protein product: CASSLYGDSPLHF.

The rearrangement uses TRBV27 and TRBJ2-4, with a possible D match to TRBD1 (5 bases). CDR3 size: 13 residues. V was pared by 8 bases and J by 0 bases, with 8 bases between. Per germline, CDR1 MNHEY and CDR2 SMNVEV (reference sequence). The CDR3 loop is CASGHLAKNIQYF. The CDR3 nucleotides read TGTGCCAGCGGACACCTAGCCAAAAACATTCAGTACTTC.

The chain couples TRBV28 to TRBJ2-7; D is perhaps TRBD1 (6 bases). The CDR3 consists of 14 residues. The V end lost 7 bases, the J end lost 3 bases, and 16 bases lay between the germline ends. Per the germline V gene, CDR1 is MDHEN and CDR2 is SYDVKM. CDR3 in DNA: TGTGCCAGCAAGAGATTACTACAGGGCTACGAGCAGTACTTC. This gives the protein CASKRLLQGYEQYF.

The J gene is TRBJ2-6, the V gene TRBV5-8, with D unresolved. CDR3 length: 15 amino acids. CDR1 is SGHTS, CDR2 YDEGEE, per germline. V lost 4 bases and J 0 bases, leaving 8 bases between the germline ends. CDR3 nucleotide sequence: TGTGCCAGCAGCCCACTGGGCTCTGGGGCCAACGTCCTGACTTTC. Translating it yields CASSPLGSGANVLTF.

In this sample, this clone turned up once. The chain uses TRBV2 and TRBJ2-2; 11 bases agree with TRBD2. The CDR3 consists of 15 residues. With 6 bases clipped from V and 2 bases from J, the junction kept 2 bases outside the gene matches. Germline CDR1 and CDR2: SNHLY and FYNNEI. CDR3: CASRRLAGNTGELFF. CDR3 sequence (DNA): TGTGCCAGCAGAAGACTAGCGGGAAACACCGGGGAGCTGTTTTTT.

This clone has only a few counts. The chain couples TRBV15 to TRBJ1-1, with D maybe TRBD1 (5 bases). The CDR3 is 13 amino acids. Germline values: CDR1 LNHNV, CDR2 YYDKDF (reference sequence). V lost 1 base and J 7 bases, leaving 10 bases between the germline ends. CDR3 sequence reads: CATSRGQGGEAFF. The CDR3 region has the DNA TGTGCCACCAGCAGAGGCCAGGGAGGTGAAGCTTTCTTT.

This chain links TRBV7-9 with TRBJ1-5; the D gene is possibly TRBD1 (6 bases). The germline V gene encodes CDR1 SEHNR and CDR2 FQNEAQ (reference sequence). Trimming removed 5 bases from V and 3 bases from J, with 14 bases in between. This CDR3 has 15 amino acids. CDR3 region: CASSPQTGFNQPQHF. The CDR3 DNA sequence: TGTGCCAGCAGCCCCCAGACAGGCTTCAATCAGCCCCAGCATTTT.

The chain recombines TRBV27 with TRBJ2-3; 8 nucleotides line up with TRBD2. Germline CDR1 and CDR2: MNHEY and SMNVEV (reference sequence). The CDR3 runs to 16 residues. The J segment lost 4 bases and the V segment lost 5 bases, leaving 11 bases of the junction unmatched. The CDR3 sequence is CASSPPREGPADTQYF. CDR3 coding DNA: TGTGCCAGCAGTCCCCCCCGGGAGGGCCCCGCAGATACGCAGTATTTT.

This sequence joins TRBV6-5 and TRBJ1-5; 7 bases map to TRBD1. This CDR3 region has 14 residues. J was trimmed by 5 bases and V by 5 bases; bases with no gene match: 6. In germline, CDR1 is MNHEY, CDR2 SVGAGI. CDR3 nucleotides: TGTGCCAGCAGTCGGACAGGTGGGCATCAGCCCCAGCATTTT. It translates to CASSRTGGHQPQHF.

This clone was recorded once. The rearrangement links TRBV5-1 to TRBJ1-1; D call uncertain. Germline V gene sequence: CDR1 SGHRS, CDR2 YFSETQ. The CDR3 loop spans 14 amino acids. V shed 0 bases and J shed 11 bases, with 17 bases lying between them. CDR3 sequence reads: CASSLGWAGPEAFF. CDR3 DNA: TGCGCCAGCAGCTTGGGCTGGGCGGGCCCAGAGGCTTTCTTT.

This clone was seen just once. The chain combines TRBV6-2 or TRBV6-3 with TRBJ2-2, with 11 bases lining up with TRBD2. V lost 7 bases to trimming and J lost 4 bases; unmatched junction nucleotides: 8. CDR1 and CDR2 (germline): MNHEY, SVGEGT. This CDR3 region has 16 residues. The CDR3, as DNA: TGTGCCAGCAACCCTGGCACTAGCGGGAGCACCGGGGAGCTGTTTTTT. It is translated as CASNPGTSGSTGELFF.

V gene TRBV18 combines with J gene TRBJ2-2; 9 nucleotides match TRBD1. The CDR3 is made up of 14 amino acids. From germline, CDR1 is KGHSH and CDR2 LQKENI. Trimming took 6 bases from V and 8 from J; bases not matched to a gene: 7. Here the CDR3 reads CASSQQGAEGELFF. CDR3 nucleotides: TGTGCCAGCTCTCAACAGGGGGCCGAAGGGGAGCTGTTTTTT.

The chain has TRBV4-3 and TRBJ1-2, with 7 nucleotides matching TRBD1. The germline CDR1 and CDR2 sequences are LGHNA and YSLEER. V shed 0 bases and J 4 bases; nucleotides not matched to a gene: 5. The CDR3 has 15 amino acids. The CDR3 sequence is CASSQETGQAYGYTF. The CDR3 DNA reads TGCGCCAGCAGCCAAGAAACTGGACAGGCCTATGGCTACACCTTC.

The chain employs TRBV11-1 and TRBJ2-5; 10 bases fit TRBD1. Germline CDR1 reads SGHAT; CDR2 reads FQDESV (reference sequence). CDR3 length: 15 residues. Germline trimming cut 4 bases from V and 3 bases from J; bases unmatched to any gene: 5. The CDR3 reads CASSSRDRGEETQYF. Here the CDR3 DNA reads TGTGCCAGCAGCTCCCGGGACAGGGGAGAAGAGACCCAGTACTTC.

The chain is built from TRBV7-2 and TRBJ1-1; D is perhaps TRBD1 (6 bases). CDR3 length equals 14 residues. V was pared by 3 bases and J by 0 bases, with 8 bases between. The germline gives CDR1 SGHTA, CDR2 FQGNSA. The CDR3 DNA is TGTGCCAGCAGCTTCGGACAGATGAACACTGAAGCTTTCTTT. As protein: CASSFGQMNTEAFF. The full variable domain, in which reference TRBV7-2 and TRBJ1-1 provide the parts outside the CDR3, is GAGVSQSPSNKVTEKGKDVELRCDPISGHTALYWYRQSLGQGLEFLIYFQGNSAPDKSGLPSDRFSAERTGGSVSTLTIQRTQQEDSAVYLCASSFGQMNTEAFFGQGTRLTVV.

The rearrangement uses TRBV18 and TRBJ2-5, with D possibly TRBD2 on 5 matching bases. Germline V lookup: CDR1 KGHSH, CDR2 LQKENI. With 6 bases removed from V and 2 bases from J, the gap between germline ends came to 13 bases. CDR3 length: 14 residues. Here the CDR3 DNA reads TGTGCCAGCTCTTCACAAAGGAGGCAAGAGACCCAGTACTTC. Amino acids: CASSSQRRQETQYF.

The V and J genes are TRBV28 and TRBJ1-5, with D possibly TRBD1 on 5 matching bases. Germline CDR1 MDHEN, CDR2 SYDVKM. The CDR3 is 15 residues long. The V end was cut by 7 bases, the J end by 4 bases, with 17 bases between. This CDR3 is CASTLRLGGNQPQHF. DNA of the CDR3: TGTGCCAGCACACTGCGCCTTGGGGGGAATCAGCCCCAGCATTTT.

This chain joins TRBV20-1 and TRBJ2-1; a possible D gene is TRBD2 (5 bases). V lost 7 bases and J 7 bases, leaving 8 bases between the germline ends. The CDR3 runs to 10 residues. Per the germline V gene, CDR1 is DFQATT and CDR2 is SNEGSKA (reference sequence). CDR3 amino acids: CSGTRNEQFF. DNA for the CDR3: TGCAGTGGAACTAGAAATGAGCAGTTCTTC.

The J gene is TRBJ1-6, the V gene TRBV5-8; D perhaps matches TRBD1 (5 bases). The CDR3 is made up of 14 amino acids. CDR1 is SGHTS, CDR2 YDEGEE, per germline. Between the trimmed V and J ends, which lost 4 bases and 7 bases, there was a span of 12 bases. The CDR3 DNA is TGTGCCAGCAGCCCCGGGACGGTGAATTCACCCCTCCACTTT. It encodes CASSPGTVNSPLHF.

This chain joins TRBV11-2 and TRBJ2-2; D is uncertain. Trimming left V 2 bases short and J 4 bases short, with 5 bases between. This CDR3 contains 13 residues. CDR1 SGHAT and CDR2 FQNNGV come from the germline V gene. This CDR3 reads CASSLMGTGELFF. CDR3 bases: TGTGCCAGCAGCTTAATGGGCACCGGGGAGCTGTTTTTT.

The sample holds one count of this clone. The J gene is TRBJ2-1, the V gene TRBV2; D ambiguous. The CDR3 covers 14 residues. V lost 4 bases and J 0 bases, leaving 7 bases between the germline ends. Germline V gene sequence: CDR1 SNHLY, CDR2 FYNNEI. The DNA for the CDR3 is TGTGCCAGCAGTGCCCTTAGCTCCTACAATGAGCAGTTCTTC. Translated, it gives CASSALSSYNEQFF.

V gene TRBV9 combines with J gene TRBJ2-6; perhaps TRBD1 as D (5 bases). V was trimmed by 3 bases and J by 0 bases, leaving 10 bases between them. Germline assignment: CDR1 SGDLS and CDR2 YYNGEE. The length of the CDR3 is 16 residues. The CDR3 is CASSERQSSGANVLTF. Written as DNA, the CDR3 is TGTGCCAGCAGCGAGAGACAGAGCTCTGGGGCCAACGTCCTGACTTTC. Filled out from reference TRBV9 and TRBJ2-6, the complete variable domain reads DSGVTQTPKHLITATGQRVTLRCSPRSGDLSVYWYQQSLDQGLQFLIQYYNGEERAKGNILERFSAQQFPDLHSELNLSSLELGDSALYFCASSERQSSGANVLTFGAGSRLTVL.